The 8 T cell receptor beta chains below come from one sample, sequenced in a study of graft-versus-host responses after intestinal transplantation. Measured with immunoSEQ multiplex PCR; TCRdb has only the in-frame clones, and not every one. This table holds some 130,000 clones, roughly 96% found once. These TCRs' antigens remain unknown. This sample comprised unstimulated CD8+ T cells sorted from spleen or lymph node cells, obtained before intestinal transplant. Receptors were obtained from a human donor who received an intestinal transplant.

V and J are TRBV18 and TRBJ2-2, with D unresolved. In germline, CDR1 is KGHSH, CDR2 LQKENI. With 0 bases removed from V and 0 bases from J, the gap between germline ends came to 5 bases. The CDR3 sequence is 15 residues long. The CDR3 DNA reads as TGTGCCAGCTCACCACCGGGAACGAACACCGGGGAGCTGTTTTTT. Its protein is CASSPPGTNTGELFF. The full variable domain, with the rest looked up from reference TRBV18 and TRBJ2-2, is NAGVMQNPRHLVRRRGQEARLRCSPMKGHSHVYWYRQLPEEGLKFMVYLQKENIIDESGMPKERFSAEFPKEGPSILRIQQVVRGDSAAYFCASSPPGTNTGELFFGEGSRLTVL.

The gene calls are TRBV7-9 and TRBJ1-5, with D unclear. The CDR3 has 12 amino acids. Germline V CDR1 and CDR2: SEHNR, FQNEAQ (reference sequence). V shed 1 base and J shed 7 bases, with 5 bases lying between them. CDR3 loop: CASSLGIQPQHF. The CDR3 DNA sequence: TGTGCCAGCAGCTTAGGAATCCAGCCCCAGCATTTT.

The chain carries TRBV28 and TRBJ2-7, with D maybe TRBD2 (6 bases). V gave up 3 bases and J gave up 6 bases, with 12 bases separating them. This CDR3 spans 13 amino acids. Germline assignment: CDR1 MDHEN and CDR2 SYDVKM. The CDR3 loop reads CASSLTAAGEQYF. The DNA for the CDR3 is TGTGCCAGCAGTTTGACGGCAGCGGGCGAGCAGTACTTC.

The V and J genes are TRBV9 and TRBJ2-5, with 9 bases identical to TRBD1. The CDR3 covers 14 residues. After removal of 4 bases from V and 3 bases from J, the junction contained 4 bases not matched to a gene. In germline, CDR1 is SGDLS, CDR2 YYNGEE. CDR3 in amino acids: CASSSRTGEETQYF. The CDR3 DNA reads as TGTGCCAGCAGCTCGAGGACAGGGGAAGAGACCCAGTACTTC. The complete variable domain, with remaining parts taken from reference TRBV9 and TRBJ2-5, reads DSGVTQTPKHLITATGQRVTLRCSPRSGDLSVYWYQQSLDQGLQFLIQYYNGEERAKGNILERFSAQQFPDLHSELNLSSLELGDSALYFCASSSRTGEETQYFGPGTRLLVL.

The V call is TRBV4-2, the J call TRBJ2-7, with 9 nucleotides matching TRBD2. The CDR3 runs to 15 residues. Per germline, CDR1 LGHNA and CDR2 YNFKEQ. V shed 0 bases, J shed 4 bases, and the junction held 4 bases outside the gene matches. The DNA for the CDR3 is TGTGCCAGCAGCCAAGATCTGACTAGCGGATACGAGCAGTACTTC. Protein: CASSQDLTSGYEQYF.

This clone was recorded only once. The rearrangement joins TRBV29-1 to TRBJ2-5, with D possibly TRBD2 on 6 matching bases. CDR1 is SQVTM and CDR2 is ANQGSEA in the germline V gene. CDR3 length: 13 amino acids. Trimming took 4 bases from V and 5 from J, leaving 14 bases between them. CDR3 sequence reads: CSVAAGGRETQYF. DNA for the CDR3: TGCAGCGTTGCAGCCGGGGGTCGGGAGACCCAGTACTTC. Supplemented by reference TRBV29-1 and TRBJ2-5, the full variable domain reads SAVISQKPSRDICQRGTSLTIQCQVDSQVTMMFWYRQQPGQSLTLIATANQGSEATYESGFVIDKFPISRPNLTFSTLTVSNMSPEDSSIYLCSVAAGGRETQYFGPGTRLLVL.

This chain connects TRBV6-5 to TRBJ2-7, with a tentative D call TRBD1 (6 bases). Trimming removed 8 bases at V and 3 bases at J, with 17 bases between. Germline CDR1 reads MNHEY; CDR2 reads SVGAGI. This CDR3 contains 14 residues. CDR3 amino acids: CASATGYFYYEQYF. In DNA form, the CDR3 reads TGTGCCAGCGCCACAGGGTACTTCTACTACGAGCAGTACTTC.

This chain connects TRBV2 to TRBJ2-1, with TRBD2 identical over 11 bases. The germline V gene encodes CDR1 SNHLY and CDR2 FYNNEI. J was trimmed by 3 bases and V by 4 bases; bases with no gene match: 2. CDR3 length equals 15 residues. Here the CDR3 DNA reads TGTGCCAGCAGTGGGGGACTAGCGGTCTACAATGAGCAGTTCTTC. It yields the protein CASSGGLAVYNEQFF.